These T cell receptor beta chains were read from a single sample in a study of shared clonotypes between healthy human individuals. Some clones are missing from TCRdb's copy, which holds only in-frame ones; the method was immunoSEQ multiplex PCR. The repertoire consists of 2 million to 3 million clones, with approximately 94% occurring once and the leading ten covering approximately 0.37%. Sequencing input: naive CD4+ T cells from PBMCs. The receptors shown here come from a man aged 18-30 years in good health. Some clones in this sample may be carry-over from other donors' samples. The CDR3 runs from the conserved cysteine through the conserved F or W. Each record gives: V gene, D gene, clone size, J gene, CDR3 protein, CDR3 DNA. The D gene is left open where the match is weak. Some rows mark clone size as missing; the rest say once, few, many or name a class of expanded clone.

TRBV6-1	NA	once	TRBJ2-7	CASSESHFTYEQYF	TGTGCCAGCAGTGAATCCCACTTCACCTACGAGCAGTACTTC
TRBV6-1	NA	NA	TRBJ2-3	CATAAGTRSTDTQYF	TGTGCCACCGCCGCCGGGACAAGAAGCACAGATACGCAGTATTTT
TRBV6-5	NA	NA	TRBJ1-1	CASSYPLNTEAFF	TGTGCCAGCAGTTACCCTCTGAACACTGAAGCTTTCTTT
TRBV28	NA	NA	TRBJ1-3	CASRLSSGNTIYF	TGTGCCAGCAGATTAAGCTCTGGAAACACCATATATTTT
TRBV7-9	NA	NA	TRBJ2-1	CASSTKAEGIFEQFF	TGTGCCAGCAGCACAAAGGCCGAGGGGATTTTTGAGCAGTTCTTC
TRBV2	NA	NA	TRBJ2-2	CASSGDTGELFF	TGTGCCAGCTCAGGGGACACCGGGGAGCTGTTTTTT
TRBV9	TRBD1	NA	TRBJ1-3	CASSVGKERGQGHSGNTIYF	TGTGCCAGCAGCGTAGGAAAAGAGAGGGGACAGGGACACTCTGGAAACACCATATATTTT
TRBV4-1	NA	NA	TRBJ2-3	CASSQDRGADTQYF	TGCGCCAGCAGCCAAGATAGGGGAGCAGATACGCAGTATTTT
TRBV19	NA	once	TRBJ2-1	CASSTPGYHNEQFF	TGTGCCAGTAGTACCCCGGGGTACCACAATGAGCAGTTCTTC
TRBV9	TRBD2	few	TRBJ2-1	CASSVGLAGYNEQFF	TGTGCCAGCAGCGTAGGGCTAGCGGGCTACAATGAGCAGTTCTTC
TRBV25-1	TRBD1	NA	TRBJ2-2	CASTPTGATGELFF	TGTGCCAGCACACCGACAGGGGCCACCGGGGAGCTGTTTTTT
TRBV19	NA	NA	TRBJ2-2	CASSERLTEFTGELFF	TGTGCCAGTAGTGAGAGGCTAACTGAATTCACCGGGGAGCTGTTTTTT
TRBV6-6	NA	NA	TRBJ1-4	CASSGFSNEKLFF	TGTGCCAGCAGCGGGTTTTCGAATGAAAAACTGTTTTTT
TRBV5-1	TRBD2	NA	TRBJ2-2	CASSPLAGAPSGELFF	TGCGCCAGCAGCCCCCTTGCGGGAGCGCCGTCCGGGGAGCTGTTTTTT
TRBV5-1	NA	NA	TRBJ1-1	CASSLILGQMNTEAFF	TGCGCCAGCAGCTTGATTTTAGGACAGATGAACACTGAAGCTTTCTTT
TRBV25-1	TRBD1	NA	TRBJ1-2	CASGDRGANYGYTF	TGTGCCAGCGGAGACAGGGGAGCTAACTATGGCTACACCTTC
TRBV29-1	TRBD1	NA	TRBJ1-1	CSVARDRGPDTEAFF	TGCAGCGTAGCCCGGGACAGGGGGCCCGACACTGAAGCTTTCTTT
TRBV6-1	NA	NA	TRBJ2-7	CASSVDGSYEQYF	TGTGCCAGCAGTGTGGACGGATCCTACGAGCAGTACTTC
TRBV11-1	NA	NA	TRBJ2-6	CASRHQSSGANVLTF	TGTGCCAGCAGACACCAGAGCTCTGGGGCCAACGTCCTGACTTTC
TRBV4-1	NA	NA	TRBJ2-2	CASSLDRDTGELFF	TGCGCCAGCAGCCTCGACAGAGACACCGGGGAGCTGTTTTTT
TRBV19	TRBD2	NA	TRBJ2-1	CASSYSGSRVRSYNEQFF	TGTGCCAGTAGTTATAGCGGGTCTAGGGTACGCTCCTACAATGAGCAGTTCTTC
TRBV7-6	NA	NA	TRBJ2-1	CASSLGSAEYNEQFF	TGTGCCAGCAGCTTAGGCTCCGCGGAGTACAATGAGCAGTTCTTC
TRBV27	NA	NA	TRBJ2-3	CASKWQEVSDTQYF	TGTGCCAGCAAATGGCAGGAAGTTTCAGATACGCAGTATTTT
TRBV11-2	NA	once	TRBJ2-2	CASSLVYLARDTGELFF	TGTGCCAGCAGCTTAGTATACTTGGCGAGGGACACCGGGGAGCTGTTTTTT
TRBV28	NA	NA	TRBJ2-7	CASSSVGHHLYEQYF	TGTGCCAGCAGTTCTGTGGGACACCATCTCTACGAGCAGTACTTC
TRBV11-2	TRBD2	NA	TRBJ2-7	CASRPPGLAGNEQYF	TGTGCCAGCAGGCCACCGGGACTAGCGGGGAACGAGCAGTACTTC
TRBV28	TRBD1	NA	TRBJ1-1	CASRMGQLNTEAFF	TGTGCCAGCAGAATGGGACAGCTGAACACTGAAGCTTTCTTT
TRBV28	NA	NA	TRBJ1-2	CASNKGYYGYTF	TGTGCCAGCAATAAGGGATACTATGGCTACACCTTC
TRBV27	NA	NA	TRBJ2-7	CASSANTGRNEQYF	TGTGCCAGCAGTGCAAACACAGGGAGGAACGAGCAGTACTTC
TRBV7-8	NA	NA	TRBJ1-1	CASSSRVSEAFF	TGTGCCAGCAGCTCCCGGGTTAGTGAAGCTTTCTTT
TRBV9	NA	few	TRBJ1-1	CASSVWPNTEAFF	TGTGCCAGCAGCGTATGGCCAAACACTGAAGCTTTCTTT
TRBV27	NA	NA	TRBJ1-4	CASSLLKSGSVNNEKLFF	TGTGCCAGCAGTTTATTGAAGAGTGGGTCAGTAAATAATGAAAAACTGTTTTTT
TRBV7-6	TRBD2	NA	TRBJ2-1	CASSLTSGMGNEQFF	TGTGCCAGCAGCCTGACTAGCGGGATGGGCAATGAGCAGTTCTTC